This T cell receptor (beta chain) stems from a study of response to subunit inactivated influenza vaccine. In TCRdb, the RT-PCR reads were re-called with MiXCR into one record per CDR3 protein. The table shows around 150,000 distinct CDR3 sequences, with approximately 11% occurring only once. The specimen was non-naive T cells sorted from PBMCs, collected 40 to 50 days after vaccination. The source of this sequence is a man aged 50-60 years who received an inactivated influenza vaccine.

The CDR3 protein is CASSLGRGQPQHF. As DNA, the CDR3 is TGTGCCAGCAGCTTGGGCAGAGGTCAGCCCCAGCATTTT. The chain carries TRBV11-1 and TRBJ1-5; D is uncertain. V was cut by 3 bases and J by 6 bases, with 9 bases left in between. Germline loops: CDR1 SGHAT, CDR2 FQDESV (reference sequence). The CDR3 runs 13 residues. The complete variable domain, with remaining parts taken from reference TRBV11-1 and TRBJ1-5, reads EAEVAQSPRYKITEKSQAVAFWCDPISGHATLYWYRQILGQGPELLVQFQDESVVDDSQLPKDRFSAERLKGVDSTLKIQPAELGDSAMYLCASSLGRGQPQHFGDGTRLSIL.